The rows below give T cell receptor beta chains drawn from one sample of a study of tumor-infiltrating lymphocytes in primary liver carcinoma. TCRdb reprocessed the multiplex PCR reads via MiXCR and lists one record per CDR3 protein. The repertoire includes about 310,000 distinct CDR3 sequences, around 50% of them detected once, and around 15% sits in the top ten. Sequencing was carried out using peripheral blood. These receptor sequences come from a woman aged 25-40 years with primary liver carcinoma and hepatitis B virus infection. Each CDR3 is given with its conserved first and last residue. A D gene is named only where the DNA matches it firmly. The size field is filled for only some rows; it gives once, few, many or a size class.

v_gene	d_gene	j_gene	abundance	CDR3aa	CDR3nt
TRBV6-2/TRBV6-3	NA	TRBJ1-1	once	CATSPRRADTEAFF	TGTGCCACCAGTCCCCGCAGAGCGGACACTGAAGCTTTCTTT
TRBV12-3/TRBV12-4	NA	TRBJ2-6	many	CASTPRSGANVLTF	TGTGCCAGCACTCCTAGGTCCGGGGCCAACGTCCTGACTTTC
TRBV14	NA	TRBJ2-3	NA	CASSQRTDSLGTDTQYF	TGTGCCAGCAGCCAACGCACGGACTCTCTCGGCACAGATACGCAGTATTTT
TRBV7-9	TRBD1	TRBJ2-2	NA	CATRGPGQGNTGELFF	TGTGCCACCAGGGGACCGGGACAGGGGAACACCGGGGAGCTGTTTTTT
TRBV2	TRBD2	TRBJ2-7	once	CASELAGEQYF	TGTGCCAGCGAACTAGCGGGGGAGCAGTACTTC
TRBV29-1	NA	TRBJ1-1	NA	CSVDMGNTEAFF	TGCAGCGTTGATATGGGGAACACTGAAGCTTTCTTT
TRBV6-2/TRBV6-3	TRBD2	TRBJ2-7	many	CASSRHVKRDSYEQYF	TGTGCCAGCAGTCGCCATGTGAAGCGGGACTCCTACGAGCAGTACTTC
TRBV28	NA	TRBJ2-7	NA	CASGQLMQYF	TGTGCCAGCGGGCAACTCATGCAGTACTTC
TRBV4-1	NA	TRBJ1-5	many	CASSRSLYQPQHF	TGCGCCAGCAGCCGGAGTTTGTATCAGCCCCAGCATTTT
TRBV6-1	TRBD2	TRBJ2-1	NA	CASSDWGGVVEQFF	TGTGCCAGCAGTGACTGGGGGGGGGTGGTTGAGCAGTTCTTC
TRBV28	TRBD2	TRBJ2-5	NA	CASSFDQLTSGSEKTQYF	TGTGCCAGCAGTTTTGATCAACTAACTAGCGGGAGCGAAAAGACCCAGTACTTC
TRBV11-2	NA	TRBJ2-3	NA	CASSLSSQGLHTRYF	TGTGCCAGCAGCCTCTCGAGCCAGGGCCTTCATACGCGGTATTTT
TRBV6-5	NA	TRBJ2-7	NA	CASSTAASPPEQYF	TGTGCCAGCAGTACGGCTGCGTCCCCCCCCGAGCAGTACTTC
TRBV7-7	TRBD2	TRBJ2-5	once	CASGLAGLETQYF	TGTGCTAGCGGACTAGCGGGATTAGAGACCCAGTACTTC
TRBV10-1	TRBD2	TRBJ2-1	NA	CASSVGGRAGFNEQFF	TGCGCCAGCAGTGTGGGCGGGAGGGCCGGGTTCAATGAGCAGTTCTTC
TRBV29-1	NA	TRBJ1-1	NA	CNAQRGWNTEAFF	TGCAACGCCCAGAGGGGGTGGAACACTGAAGCTTTCTTT
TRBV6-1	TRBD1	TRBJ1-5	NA	CAGSGDRDRPQHF	TGTGCCGGCTCAGGGGACAGGGATCGGCCCCAGCATTTT
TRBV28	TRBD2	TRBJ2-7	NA	CASSSYGEASGRAQYF	TGTGCCAGCAGCTCCTATGGGGAAGCTAGCGGGAGGGCCCAGTACTTC
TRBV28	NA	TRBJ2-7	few	CASSLLGDEQYF	TGTGCCAGCAGTTTGTTGGGGGACGAGCAGTACTTC
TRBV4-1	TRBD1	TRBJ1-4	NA	CASSQDRDPTNEKLFF	TGCGCCAGCAGCCAGGACAGGGATCCAACTAATGAAAAACTGTTTTTT
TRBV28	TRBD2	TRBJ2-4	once	CASSHGGGAKNIQYF	TGTGCCAGCAGCCACGGGGGGGGGGCCAAAAATATTCAGTACTTC
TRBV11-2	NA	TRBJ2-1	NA	CASSLMRGRGLGQFF	TGTGCCAGCAGCTTGATGCGGGGACGGGGCCTTGGGCAGTTCTTC
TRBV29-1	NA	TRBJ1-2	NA	CSVVGRGSRGGYTF	TGCAGCGTTGTCGGCCGGGGGAGTCGAGGTGGCTACACCTTC
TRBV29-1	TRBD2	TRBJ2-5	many	CSVGLGGETQYF	TGCAGCGTTGGTCTGGGAGGGGAGACCCAGTACTTC
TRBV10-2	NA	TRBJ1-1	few	CASRMKLGATEAFF	TGCGCCAGCAGGATGAAGCTTGGGGCGACTGAAGCTTTCTTT
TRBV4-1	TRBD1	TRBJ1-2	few	CASSQALGTAYGYTF	TGCGCCAGCAGCCAAGCTCTCGGGACAGCCTATGGCTACACCTTC
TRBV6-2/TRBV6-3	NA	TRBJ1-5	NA	CASTYQGQQPQHF	TGTGCCAGCACTTATCAAGGGCAGCAGCCCCAGCATTTT
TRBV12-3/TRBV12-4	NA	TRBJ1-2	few	CASSLGLANLGYTF	TGTGCCAGCAGTTTAGGTCTGGCGAACTTGGGCTACACCTTC
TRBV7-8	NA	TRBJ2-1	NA	CASSLVLSSEQFF	TGTGCCAGCAGTTTAGTGCTCTCTTCTGAGCAGTTCTTC
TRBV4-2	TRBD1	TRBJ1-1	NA	CASSQRTGGLYPEAFF	TGTGCCAGCAGCCAGAGGACAGGGGGCCTTTATCCTGAAGCCTTCTTT
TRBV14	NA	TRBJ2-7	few	CASSQVTSSEQCF	TGTGCCAGCAGCCAAGTCACTTCGTCCGAGCAGTGCTTC
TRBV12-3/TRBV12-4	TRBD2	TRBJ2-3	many	CASSFDSGRAGDTQYF	TGTGCCAGCAGTTTCGACAGCGGGAGGGCAGGAGATACGCAGTATTTT
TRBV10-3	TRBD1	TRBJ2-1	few	CAIRQGVGDEQFF	TGTGCCATCAGGCAGGGGGTAGGGGATGAGCAGTTCTTC
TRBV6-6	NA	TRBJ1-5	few	CASSYPERNRDQPQHF	TGTGCCAGCAGTTACCCGGAGAGAAATAGAGATCAGCCCCAGCATTTT
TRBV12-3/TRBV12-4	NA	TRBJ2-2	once	CASSSRPVGELFF	TGTGCCAGCAGTTCAAGACCCGTCGGGGAGCTGTTTTTT
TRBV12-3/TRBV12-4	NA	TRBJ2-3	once	CASSVNQGWGIDTQYF	TGTGCCAGCAGTGTGAACCAGGGGTGGGGCATAGATACGCAGTATTTT
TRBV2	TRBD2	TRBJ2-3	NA	CASSSGLAAPSDTQYF	TGTGCCAGCAGTTCGGGACTAGCGGCTCCGTCCGATACGCAGTATTTT
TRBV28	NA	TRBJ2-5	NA	CANSLDRAVFLRGSIGFEETQYF	TGTGCCAACAGTCTGGACAGGGCGGTTTTTCTCCGCGGGAGTATTGGCTTTGAAGAGACCCAGTACTTC
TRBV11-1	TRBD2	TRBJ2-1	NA	CTSSLGGSGTSDRNEQSF	TGTACCAGCAGCTTAGGTGGGAGCGGGACGAGCGATCGTAATGAGCAGTCCTTC
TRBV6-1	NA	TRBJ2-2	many	CASRGLNTGELFF	TGTGCCAGCAGGGGACTCAACACCGGGGAGCTGTTTTTT
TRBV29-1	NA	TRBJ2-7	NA	CSVVLAAAYEQYF	TGCAGCGTTGTTTTAGCAGCAGCCTACGAGCAGTACTTC
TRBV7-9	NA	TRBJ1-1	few	CASSLGGTGAYTEAFF	TGTGCCAGCAGCTTGGGGGGGACTGGGGCCTACACTGAAGCTTTCTTT
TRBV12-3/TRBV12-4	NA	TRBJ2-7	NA	CTSTYGSPQGEQYF	TGTACCAGCACATACGGTTCCCCTCAGGGCGAGCAGTACTTC
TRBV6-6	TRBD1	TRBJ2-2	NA	CASIDRGFSTGELFF	TGTGCCAGCATAGACAGGGGGTTCAGCACCGGGGAGCTGTTTTTT
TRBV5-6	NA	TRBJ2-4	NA	CASSLPGEAKNIQYF	TGTGCCAGCAGCTTACCAGGGGAAGCCAAAAACATTCAGTACTTC
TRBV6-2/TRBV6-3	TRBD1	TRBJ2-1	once	CASSYDLGTGVFF	TGTGCCAGCAGTTACGATTTAGGGACAGGGGTATTCTTC